Below are 11 T cell receptor beta chains sequenced from a single sample in a study of blood T cells in healthy people across ages. The use of a sample-barcoded 5' primer and a J-beta primer mix characterized a second PCR of about 7 to 12 cycles. TCRdb used MiXCR to reprocess the 5' RACE reads, holding one entry per CDR3 protein. Here the sample spans over 700,000 distinct CDR3 sequences, roughly 50% being singletons. The material sequenced was blood. The receptors here all came from a man aged 80 or over in good health.

V and J are TRBV12-3 or TRBV12-4 and TRBJ2-7; the match to TRBD2 covers 7 bases. The CDR3 consists of 12 residues. V was clipped by 3 bases and J by 6 bases; unmatched bases: 2. The CDR3 DNA reads TGTGCCAGCAGTTTTCCGGGAGGCGAGCAGTACTTC. It is translated as CASSFPGGEQYF.

This clonotype occurred once. The V gene is TRBV4-2, the J gene TRBJ1-1; 9 bases are shared with TRBD1. Germline lookup yields CDR1 LGHNA and CDR2 YNFKEQ. V gave up 4 bases and J gave up 5 bases; unmatched junction bases: 8. The CDR3 has 15 amino acids. The CDR3 protein is CASSPPTGGWTEAFF. CDR3 nucleotides: TGTGCCAGCAGCCCCCCAACAGGGGGCTGGACTGAAGCTTTCTTT.

This clonotype was seen a handful of times. The chain uses TRBV9 and TRBJ2-1, with 13 bases identical to TRBD2. Germline loops: CDR1 SGDLS, CDR2 YYNGEE. The V and J ends lost 0 bases and 9 bases, in that order; junction bases with no gene match: 3. This CDR3 region has 15 residues. Written as DNA, the CDR3 is TGTGCCAGCAGCGTAGGGACTAGCGGGAGAGTTGAGCAGTTCTTC. Residues: CASSVGTSGRVEQFF.

The chain is built from TRBV12-3 or TRBV12-4 and TRBJ2-7; D is possibly TRBD1 (6 bases). Trimming left V 1 base short and J 3 bases short, with 7 bases between. This CDR3 contains 13 residues. The CDR3 DNA reads as TGTGCCAGCAGTTTAGTACAGGGCTACGAGCAGTACTTC. The encoded protein is CASSLVQGYEQYF.

As for this clonotype: This may come from a read error, since a much larger clone is one base off. J is TRBJ1-2 and V is TRBV6-5; D may be TRBD1 (5 bases). This CDR3 contains 15 residues. With 2 bases removed from V and 1 base from J, the gap between germline ends came to 11 bases. CDR1 is MNHEY, CDR2 SVGAGI, per germline. The CDR3 reads CASSYDGGNNYGYTF. CDR3 coding DNA: TGTGCCAGCAGTTACGACGGGGGGAATAACTATGGCTACACCTTC.

The chain recombines TRBV6-1 with TRBJ2-3; possibly TRBD1 for D (6 bases). CDR1 MNHNS and CDR2 SASEGT come from the germline V gene. The CDR3 spans 13 residues. V was cut by 5 bases and J by 8 bases, with 14 bases left in between. The CDR3 DNA follows: TGTGCCAGCAGTACTCACAGGGATGGTACGCAGTATTTT. This encodes CASSTHRDGTQYF.

This clonotype was recorded only once. The J gene is TRBJ1-5, the V gene TRBV20-1, with 7 bases fitting TRBD1. In germline, CDR1 is DFQATT, CDR2 SNEGSKA (reference sequence). Trimming cost V 5 bases and J 4 bases; bases outside gene matches: 11. The CDR3 length is 15 residues. The CDR3 reads CSASNIRGRNQPQHF. CDR3 bases: TGCAGTGCTTCGAATATCAGGGGGAGAAATCAGCCCCAGCATTTT.

This clonotype was seen many times. This chain connects TRBV10-3 to TRBJ1-4, with TRBD1 as a possible D gene (6 bases). CDR3 size: 14 residues. The V gene's germline CDR1 is ENHRY and CDR2 SYGVKD. Trimming pared 2 bases from V and 2 bases from J, leaving 6 bases between. CDR3 DNA sequence: TGTGCCATCAGTGAGACAGGGACTAATGAAAAACTGTTTTTT. It specifies CAISETGTNEKLFF.

This clonotype was picked up one time. The gene calls are TRBV7-3 and TRBJ2-3; D may match TRBD1 or TRBD2 (5 bases each). Looked up from germline, CDR1 is SGHTA and CDR2 is FQGTGA. This CDR3 contains 14 residues. V was shortened by 5 bases and J by 5 bases, with 14 bases between the two germline ends. For the CDR3, the DNA is TGTGCCAGCAGCCTGGGGCATGGAGGAGATACGCAGTATTTT. Its translation is CASSLGHGGDTQYF.

The rearrangement uses TRBV24-1 and TRBJ2-5; 9 bases are a match to TRBD1. With V trimmed by 0 bases and J by 3 bases, 4 bases remained unmatched. Germline V CDR1 and CDR2: KGHDR, SFDVKD. The CDR3 extends over 16 amino acids. CDR3 loop: CATSDLQGTGKETQYF. In DNA, the CDR3 is TGTGCCACCAGTGATTTGCAAGGGACAGGGAAAGAGACCCAGTACTTC.

This clonotype has only a few counts. The chain carries TRBV9 and TRBJ2-1; D is ambiguous. Germline loops: CDR1 SGDLS, CDR2 YYNGEE. This CDR3 contains 14 residues. V was clipped by 4 bases and J by 6 bases, with 14 bases between them. CDR3 nucleotide sequence: TGTGCCAGCAGCCCCTATGGCCGGCTCAATGAGCAGTTCTTC. The encoded protein is CASSPYGRLNEQFF.